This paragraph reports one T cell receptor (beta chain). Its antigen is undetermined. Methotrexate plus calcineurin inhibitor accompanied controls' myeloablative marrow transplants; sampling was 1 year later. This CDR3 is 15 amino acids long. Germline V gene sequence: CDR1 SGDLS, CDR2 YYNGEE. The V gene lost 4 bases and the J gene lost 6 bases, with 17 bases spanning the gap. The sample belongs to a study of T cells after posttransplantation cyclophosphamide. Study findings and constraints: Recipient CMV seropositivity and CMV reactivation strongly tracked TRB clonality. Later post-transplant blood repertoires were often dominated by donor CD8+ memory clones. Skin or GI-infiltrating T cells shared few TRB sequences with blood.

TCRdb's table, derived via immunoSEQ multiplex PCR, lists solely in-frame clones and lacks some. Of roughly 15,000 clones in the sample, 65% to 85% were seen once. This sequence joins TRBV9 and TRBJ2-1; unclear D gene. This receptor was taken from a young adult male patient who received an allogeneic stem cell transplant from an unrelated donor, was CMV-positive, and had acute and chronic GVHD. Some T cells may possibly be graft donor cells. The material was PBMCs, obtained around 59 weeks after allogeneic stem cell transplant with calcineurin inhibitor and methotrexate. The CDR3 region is CASSSARMSSNEQFF. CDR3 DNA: TGTGCCAGCAGCTCAGCTAGGATGTCCAGCAATGAGCAGTTCTTC.